This T cell receptor (beta chain) was recorded in a study of cytomegalovirus exposure and HLA in healthy donors. Study background: A prior analysis found 90 million to 120 million unique TCR beta sequences from 150 million to 200 million T cells.

The PCR made use of 60 Vbeta and 13 Jbeta primers. Profiled with immunoSEQ multiplex PCR; TCRdb holds only in-frame clones, not every one. Of approximately 190,000 clones in the sample, approximately 84% were seen once. With regard to this clone: Its cognate antigen is unknown.

Study results and limitations: The investigators catalogued 150 to 200 TCR beta chains as cytomegalovirus-associated.

Germline assignment: CDR1 MNHNS and CDR2 SASEGT. V was trimmed by 0 bases and J by 1 base, leaving 15 bases between them. CDR3 length: 17 residues. The sample was PBMCs. The genes are TRBV6-1 and TRBJ1-1; tentative D call: TRBD1 (6 bases). This receptor was identified in a woman aged 45-60 years in good health and CMV-seropositive. CDR3 in amino acids: CASSEARQARWNTEAFF. The CDR3 DNA reads TGTGCCAGCAGTGAAGCGCGACAGGCGCGGTGGAACACTGAAGCTTTCTTT.